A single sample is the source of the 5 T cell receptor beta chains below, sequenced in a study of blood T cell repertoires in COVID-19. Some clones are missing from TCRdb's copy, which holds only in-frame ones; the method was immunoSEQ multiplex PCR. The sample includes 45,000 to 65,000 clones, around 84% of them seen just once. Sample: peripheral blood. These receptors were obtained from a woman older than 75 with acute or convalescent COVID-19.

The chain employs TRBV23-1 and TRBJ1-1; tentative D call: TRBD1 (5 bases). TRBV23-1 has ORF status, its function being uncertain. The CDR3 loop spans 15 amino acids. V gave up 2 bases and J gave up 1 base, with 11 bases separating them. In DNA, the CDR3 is TGCGCCAGCAGTCAACTAAGGGGCAGGAACACTGAAGCTTTCTTT. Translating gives CASSQLRGRNTEAFF.

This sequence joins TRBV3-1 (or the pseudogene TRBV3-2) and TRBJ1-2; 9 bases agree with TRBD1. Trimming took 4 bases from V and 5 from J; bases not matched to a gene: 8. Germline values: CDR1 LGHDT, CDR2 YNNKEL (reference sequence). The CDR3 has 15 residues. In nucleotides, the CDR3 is TGTGCCAGCAGCCCAAGACAGGGGGTAAGGTATGGCTACACCTTC. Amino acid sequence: CASSPRQGVRYGYTF.

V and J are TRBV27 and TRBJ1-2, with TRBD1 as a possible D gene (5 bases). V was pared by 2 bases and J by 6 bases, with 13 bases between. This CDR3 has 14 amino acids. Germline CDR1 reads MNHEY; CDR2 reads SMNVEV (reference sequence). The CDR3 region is CASSLTSRVDGYTF. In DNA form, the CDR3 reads TGTGCCAGCAGTTTAACGTCCAGGGTCGATGGCTACACCTTC.

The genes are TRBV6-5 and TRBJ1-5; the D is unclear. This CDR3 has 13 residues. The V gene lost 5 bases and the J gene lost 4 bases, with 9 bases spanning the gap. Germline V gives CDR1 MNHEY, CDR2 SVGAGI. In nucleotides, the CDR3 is TGTGCCAGCAGTACTTCCAGGAATCAGCCCCAGCATTTT. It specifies CASSTSRNQPQHF.

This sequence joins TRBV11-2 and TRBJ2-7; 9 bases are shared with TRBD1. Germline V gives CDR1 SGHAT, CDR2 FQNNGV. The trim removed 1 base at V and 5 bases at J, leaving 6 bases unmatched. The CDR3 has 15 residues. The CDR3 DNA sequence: TGTGCCAGCAGCTTAGGCCTACAGGGGGCCCACGAGCAGTACTTC. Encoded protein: CASSLGLQGAHEQYF.